Shown below are 24 T cell receptor beta chains from a single sample sequenced in a study of T-cell memory formation after mild COVID-19. TCRdb re-called the 5' RACE reads through MiXCR, storing one row per CDR3 protein. The sample lists hundreds of thousands of distinct CDR3 sequences; roughly a fifth were seen once. The sequenced sample consisted of PBMCs or a T cell subset sorted from them (not recorded which). The receptors here all came from an adult woman who had mild COVID-19 (a few samples of this study predate the infection). Cell type and time point are not known.

The chain employs TRBV20-1 and TRBJ2-5; D possibly matches TRBD1 or TRBD2 (5 bases each). This CDR3 contains 15 residues. In germline, CDR1 is DFQATT, CDR2 SNEGSKA (reference sequence). V dropped 6 bases and J dropped 4 bases, with 21 bases sitting between them. CDR3 DNA sequence: TGCAGTGCCGTCCTAAAGGGGTGGCGGGCAGAGACCCAGTACTTC. Protein: CSAVLKGWRAETQYF.

This clonotype has only a few counts. The chain is built from TRBV2 and TRBJ2-2, with TRBD1 as a possible D gene (5 bases). Germline-derived CDR1 and CDR2 are SNHLY and FYNNEI. V was clipped by 6 bases and J by 4 bases, with 12 bases between them. This CDR3 has 14 residues. The CDR3 DNA follows: TGTGCCAGCAGAAGAATAGGGGCCACCGGGGAGCTGTTTTTT. Translating it yields CASRRIGATGELFF.

In its sample, this clonotype was seen a few times. The chain carries TRBV7-9 and TRBJ2-4; 9 bases align to TRBD1. Per germline, CDR1 SEHNR and CDR2 FQNEAQ (reference sequence). The ends lost 5 bases at V and 3 bases at J; junction bases unmatched: 5. CDR3 size: 15 residues. DNA of the CDR3: TGTGCCAGCAGCCGACAGGGGGGAGACAAAAACATTCAGTACTTC. It codes for CASSRQGGDKNIQYF.

The gene calls are TRBV7-3 and TRBJ2-3, with D uncertain. Germline V lookup: CDR1 SGHTA, CDR2 FQGTGA. The CDR3 has 14 amino acids. Trimming left V 1 base short and J 2 bases short, with 7 bases between. The CDR3 spells CASSLIGDTDTQYF. The CDR3 DNA reads as TGTGCCAGCAGCTTAATTGGAGACACAGATACGCAGTATTTT.

This clonotype occurred a few times. The chain employs TRBV5-1 and TRBJ1-5; D is perhaps TRBD1 (5 bases). CDR3 length: 15 amino acids. Germline V gene sequence: CDR1 SGHRS, CDR2 YFSETQ. Deletions cut 1 base from V and 0 bases from J, with 8 bases between. The CDR3 nucleotides read TGCGCCAGCAGCTTGACAGGAGTTAGCAATCAGCCCCAGCATTTT. This sequence encodes CASSLTGVSNQPQHF.

Only one count was recorded for this clonotype. CDR3: CASSPSAGDEQFF. For the CDR3, the DNA is TGTGCCAGCTCACCAAGTGCAGGGGATGAGCAGTTCTTC. V is TRBV18 and J is TRBJ2-1; D might be TRBD1 (6 bases). The germline V gene has CDR1 KGHSH and CDR2 LQKENI. Deletions cut 2 bases from V and 8 bases from J, with 10 bases between. The CDR3 is 13 amino acids.

The chain links TRBV7-3 to TRBJ2-7; D might be TRBD1 or TRBD2, each matching 5 bases. Trimming pared 1 base from V and 3 bases from J, leaving 13 bases between. The CDR3 consists of 15 residues. CDR1 and CDR2 (germline): SGHTA, FQGTGA. The CDR3 coding sequence is TGTGCCAGCAGCTTAAATCCGGGGCCAGGCTACGAGCAGTACTTC. Amino acid sequence: CASSLNPGPGYEQYF.

This clonotype appeared many times. The chain couples TRBV6-5 to TRBJ2-7, with D possibly being TRBD2 (7 bases). This CDR3 spans 15 amino acids. Between the trimmed V and J ends, which lost 5 bases and 7 bases, there was a span of 21 bases. In germline, CDR1 is MNHEY, CDR2 SVGAGI. CDR3 bases: TGTGCCAGCAGTCAACAGGGAATCCTCGGGAGGGAGCAGTACTTC. This sequence encodes CASSQQGILGREQYF.

The table lists this clonotype with a count of one. The CDR3 end shows no conserved phenylalanine or tryptophan, and so a read error is likely. The DNA is omitted, as the CDR3 cannot be located on it reliably, and the CDR3 follows TCRdb's listing. V gene TRBV19 combines with J gene TRBJ2-5; the D segment call TRBD2 is taken from the table without a DNA check. CDR1 and CDR2 (germline): LNHDA, SQIVND (reference sequence). From its first to its last residue, the CDR3 has 16 amino acids. CDR3 sequence reads: CASSTGSRRMTSGPRI.

The CDR3 region is CASSLGLEGGELFF. The CDR3 DNA sequence: TGCGCCAGCAGCTTGGGACTAGAAGGCGGGGAGCTGTTTTTT. V usage is TRBV5-1 and J usage is TRBJ2-2; tentative D call: TRBD2 (6 bases). CDR3 length: 14 amino acids. Trimming pared 0 bases from V and 7 bases from J, leaving 10 bases between. Germline values: CDR1 SGHRS, CDR2 YFSETQ.

The sample holds a few counts of this clonotype. The chain is built from TRBV29-1 and TRBJ1-2; no clear D gene. Trimming left V 3 bases short and J 8 bases short, with 31 bases between. CDR3 length equals 18 residues. CDR1 SQVTM and CDR2 ANQGSEA come from the germline V gene. The CDR3 nucleotides read TGCAGCGTTGAGACCTTCATCGGTCGCACGGGCGGGGTTTACGGCTACACCTTC. Translating gives CSVETFIGRTGGVYGYTF.

This clonotype was seen only a few times. This chain connects TRBV15 to TRBJ1-2, with D unresolved. Germline CDR1 reads LNHNV; CDR2 reads YYDKDF (reference sequence). CDR3 length equals 11 residues. Trimming stripped 8 bases from V and 7 bases from J, with 11 bases between. In DNA, the CDR3 is TGTGCCACCCGGGGTTTGGCTGGCTACACCTTC. Translation: CATRGLAGYTF.

The genes are TRBV6-2 or TRBV6-3 and TRBJ1-1, with a possible D match to TRBD1 (6 bases). This CDR3 comprises 17 residues. V was pared by 6 bases and J by 6 bases, with 26 bases between. Germline loops: CDR1 MNHEY, CDR2 SVGEGT. The CDR3 region is CASSDLRSGGRAAEAFF. The CDR3 DNA follows: TGTGCCAGCAGCGACCTCCGTAGTGGGGGGCGGGCGGCTGAAGCTTTCTTT.

This clonotype was counted between two and nine times. The J gene is TRBJ2-4, the V gene TRBV20-1, with 8 bases lining up with TRBD2. J gave up 0 bases and V 5 bases, and 3 bases lay outside the gene matches. This CDR3 is built from 14 residues. The germline CDR1 and CDR2 sequences are DFQATT and SNEGSKA (reference sequence). In nucleotides, the CDR3 is TGCAGTGCTTTAGCGGGGTTAGCCAAAAACATTCAGTACTTC. Residues: CSALAGLAKNIQYF.

The CDR3 sequence: CASWERVPTGELFF. The CDR3 DNA reads as TGTGCCAGTTGGGAGCGGGTCCCGACCGGGGAGCTGTTTTTT. The V call is TRBV28, the J call TRBJ2-2; the D gene is possibly TRBD2 (6 bases). V lost 9 bases and J lost 5, with 16 bases in between. This CDR3 is built from 14 residues. Germline CDR1 and CDR2: MDHEN and SYDVKM.

This clonotype was recorded only once. V gene TRBV4-2 combines with J gene TRBJ1-2; D may be TRBD1 (5 bases). The V end lost 4 bases, the J end lost 8 bases, and 20 bases lay between the germline ends. Germline CDR1 reads LGHNA; CDR2 reads YNFKEQ. The CDR3 consists of 15 residues. For the CDR3, the DNA is TGTGCCAGCAGCCTCGGGGCGGTTGCGCGTGAAGGCTACACCTTC. Translation gives CASSLGAVAREGYTF.

V usage is TRBV6-2 or TRBV6-3 and J usage is TRBJ2-1; D is possibly TRBD1 or TRBD2 (5 bases each). Germline V lookup: CDR1 MNHEY, CDR2 SVGEGT. CDR3 length: 18 amino acids. V dropped 5 bases and J dropped 2 bases, with 22 bases sitting between them. The CDR3 sequence: CASSGPPGKGTTYNEQFF. The CDR3 region has the DNA TGTGCCAGCAGTGGACCCCCGGGGAAGGGGACGACCTACAATGAGCAGTTCTTC.

The chain links TRBV6-2 or TRBV6-3 to TRBJ2-1; D gene uncertain. The CDR3 sequence is 14 residues long. V was pared by 5 bases and J by 7 bases, with 15 bases between. Germline V gives CDR1 MNHEY, CDR2 SVGEGT. DNA of the CDR3: TGTGCCAGCAGTGCACGAATACAATGGAATGAGCAGTTCTTC. It specifies CASSARIQWNEQFF.

The gene calls are TRBV7-2 and TRBJ1-4; D might be TRBD1 (5 bases). V was trimmed by 0 bases and J by 5 bases, leaving 13 bases between them. CDR1 and CDR2 from the germline V gene are SGHTA and FQGNSA. The CDR3 covers 16 residues. The CDR3 bases are TGTGCCAGCAGCTTAGCCTCCGGGACGGGAAATGAAAAACTGTTTTTT. Residues: CASSLASGTGNEKLFF.

The rearrangement links TRBV28 to TRBJ2-7; D remains unclear. Germline-derived CDR1 and CDR2 are MDHEN and SYDVKM. Trimming stripped 2 bases from V and 5 bases from J, with 10 bases between. The CDR3 consists of 13 residues. The CDR3 loop reads CASSLPASDEQYF. CDR3 bases: TGTGCCAGCAGTTTACCGGCCTCGGACGAGCAGTACTTC.

V and J are TRBV6-5 and TRBJ2-1; D unresolved. There are 17 residues in the CDR3. The V end was cut by 0 bases, the J end by 0 bases, with 12 bases between. Germline lookup yields CDR1 MNHEY and CDR2 SVGAGI. This chain's CDR3 is CASSYSMAFSSYNEQFF. The CDR3 DNA sequence: TGTGCCAGCAGTTACTCGATGGCGTTCAGCTCCTACAATGAGCAGTTCTTC.

This clonotype has just a few counts. This chain links TRBV6-2 or TRBV6-3 with TRBJ2-1, with D possibly being TRBD2 (6 bases). The CDR3 is made up of 16 amino acids. The V and J ends lost 2 bases and 0 bases respectively, with 11 bases between them. Germline V CDR1 and CDR2: MNHEY, SVGEGT. This CDR3 reads CASSYHAGSSYNEQFF. The CDR3 coding sequence is TGTGCCAGCAGTTACCACGCGGGAAGCTCCTACAATGAGCAGTTCTTC.

The genes are TRBV7-2 and TRBJ1-5; 11 nucleotides match TRBD1. The CDR3 runs 15 residues. V was clipped by 5 bases and J by 6 bases; unmatched bases: 6. Germline CDR1 is SGHTA and CDR2 is FQGNSA. The CDR3 is CASSGDRGVVQPQHF. CDR3 nucleotide sequence: TGTGCCAGCAGCGGGGACAGGGGGGTCGTTCAGCCCCAGCATTTT.

The chain has TRBV15 and TRBJ1-2; D remains unclear. Trimming pared 2 bases from V and 1 base from J, leaving 5 bases between. CDR1 and CDR2 (germline): LNHNV, YYDKDF (reference sequence). The CDR3 runs 13 residues. The CDR3 protein is CATSRSLNYGYTF. Here the CDR3 DNA reads TGTGCCACCAGCAGATCCCTTAACTATGGCTACACCTTC.